The 28 T cell receptor beta chains presented below share a single source sample, sequenced in a study of tumor and adjacent non-tumor tissue in lung cancer. The template was RNA from unsorted bulk tissue. TCRbeta libraries were built with three rounds of nested PCR, modified from ARM-PCR. TCRdb re-analysed the multiplex PCR reads in MiXCR, keeping a single row per CDR3 protein. The repertoire includes some 77,000 distinct CDR3 sequences, about two thirds of them detected once, and approximately 12% sits in the top ten. Material for sequencing was lung tumor tissue. All receptors derive from a woman in her sixties or seventies with non-small cell lung cancer.

This clonotype occurred once. The junction does not match germline at one end; this may be a read error. The chain joins TRBV12-3 or TRBV12-4 to TRBJ2-1; TRBD2 aligns across 8 bases. The CDR3 runs to 16 residues. The DNA of the CDR3 is TGTGCCAGCAGTTTAATTCTAGCGGGCGGACACAGTGAGAAGTTCTTC. This gives the protein CASSLILAGGHSEKFF.

The chain has TRBV29-1 and TRBJ2-3, with 11 bases that match TRBD1. The CDR3 runs to 12 residues. Germline CDR1 is SQVTM and CDR2 is ANQGSEA. CDR3 region: CGAGQGGDTQYF. CDR3 DNA sequence: TGCGGCGCGGGACAGGGGGGAGATACGCAGTATTTT.

On this clonotype: The CDR3 end shows no conserved phenylalanine or tryptophan, and so a read error is likely. The DNA is omitted, as the CDR3 cannot be located on it reliably, and the CDR3 follows TCRdb's listing. The chain recombines TRBV10-3 with TRBJ2-1; no DNA check was done on the table's D call, TRBD2. Germline CDR1 is ENHRY and CDR2 is SYGVKD. The CDR3 length is 15 residues, termini included. CDR3 sequence reads: CAISESSGGYNEEFL.

In regard to this clonotype: The CDR3 carries no conserved terminal phenylalanine or tryptophan, so it likely arises from a read error. This chain connects TRBV6-5 to TRBJ2-7; D may be TRBD2 (6 bases). Germline V CDR1 and CDR2: MNHEY, SVGAGI. With 4 bases removed from V and 0 bases from J, the gap between germline ends came to 13 bases. The CDR3 sequence is 15 residues long. This CDR3 is CASSLAERSSYEQYL. As DNA, the CDR3 is TGTGCCAGCAGTTTAGCGGAGAGGAGCTCCTACGAGCAGTACCTC.

This clonotype turned up a few times. Since no conserved phenylalanine or tryptophan closes the CDR3, a read error is the likely cause. The rearrangement uses TRBV12-3 or TRBV12-4 and TRBJ2-1, with TRBD2 matching 7 bases. Trimming cost V 5 bases and J 4 bases; bases outside gene matches: 11. The CDR3 runs 16 residues. The CDR3 region has the DNA TGTGCCAGCAGTCTCCGTGGCGGGAGCGATTACAATGAGCAGTTCCTT. Amino acids: CASSLRGGSDYNEQFL.

This clonotype was seen a single time. At one end the junction does not follow the germline gene, possibly because of a read error. This chain links TRBV29-1 with TRBJ2-7; possibly TRBD1 or TRBD2 for D (5 bases each). Germline assignment: CDR1 SQVTM and CDR2 ANQGSEA. The CDR3 is 16 amino acids. CDR3 DNA sequence: TGCAGCGTGACGCCGGAAGGTGGGGCCGAGGGCTACGGGCAGTACTTC. The encoded protein is CSVTPEGGAEGYGQYF.

This clonotype showed up many times. V and J are TRBV11-2 and TRBJ1-2; 7 bases align to TRBD1. The germline gives CDR1 SGHAT, CDR2 FQNNGV. The J segment lost 4 bases and the V segment lost 5 bases, leaving 13 bases of the junction unmatched. The CDR3 consists of 16 residues. DNA of the CDR3: TGTGCCAGCAGCCCAGAGGTCCCCGGGACAGCCTATGGCTACACCTTC. It translates to CASSPEVPGTAYGYTF. Full variable domain (missing parts from reference TRBV11-2 and TRBJ1-2): EAGVAQSPRYKIIEKRQSVAFWCNPISGHATLYWYQQILGQGPKLLIQFQNNGVVDDSQLPKDRFSAERLKGVDSTLKIQPAKLEDSAVYLCASSPEVPGTAYGYTFGSGTRLTVV.

As to this clonotype: One end of the junction does not line up with germline, which may come from a read error. The genes are TRBV6-5 and TRBJ2-7, with D hard to call. CDR3 size: 13 residues. From germline, CDR1 is MNHEY and CDR2 SVGAGI. The CDR3 loop is CAGSYVGPWEQYF. The CDR3 DNA follows: TGTGCCGGCAGTTACGTCGGCCCGTGGGAGCAGTACTTC.

Note on this clonotype: An end of the junction does not agree with germline; a read error may underlie this. The CDR3 coding sequence is TGTGCCAGCAGTCCAGGACCAGGCGTCTACAATGAGCAATTCTTC. Translation gives CASSPGPGVYNEQFF. This chain connects TRBV12-3 or TRBV12-4 to TRBJ2-1; no clear D gene. This CDR3 is 15 amino acids long.

As concerns this clonotype: Likely a read error: the CDR3 ends without its conserved phenylalanine or tryptophan. The gene calls are TRBV10-3 and TRBJ2-2; TRBD2 might be the D (5 bases). Trimming cost V 4 bases and J 8 bases, with 8 bases left between them. Germline V CDR1 and CDR2: ENHRY, SYGVKD. The CDR3 is 12 amino acids. CDR3 amino acids: CAISAGIGELFS. For the CDR3, the DNA is TGTGCCATCAGTGCGGGGATAGGGGAGCTGTTTTCT.

Turning to this clonotype: The junction does not match germline at one end; this may be a read error. V and J are TRBV29-1 and TRBJ2-7, with D unresolved. Germline loops: CDR1 SQVTM, CDR2 ANQGSEA. CDR3 size: 13 residues. CDR3 nucleotides: TGCAGCGTTGCGTCAGCTCGGCCCTATGAGCAGTACTTC. Protein: CSVASARPYEQYF.

This clonotype was counted only a few times. The V call is TRBV29-1, the J call TRBJ1-1, with D uncertain. The germline gives CDR1 SQVTM, CDR2 ANQGSEA. Trimming left V 5 bases short and J 7 bases short, with 14 bases between. This CDR3 has 12 residues. CDR3 sequence: CSVRFSGSEAFF. The DNA for the CDR3 is TGCAGCGTTAGGTTTTCGGGAAGTGAAGCTTTCTTT. Full variable domain (outside the CDR3, taken from reference TRBV29-1 and TRBJ1-1): SAVISQKPSRDICQRGTSLTIQCQVDSQVTMMFWYRQQPGQSLTLIATANQGSEATYESGFVIDKFPISRPNLTFSTLTVSNMSPEDSSIYLCSVRFSGSEAFFGQGTRLTVV.

Points on this clonotype: A read error may account for a junction end that differs from germline. The V and J genes are TRBV4-1 and TRBJ1-1; the D gene is possibly TRBD1 (5 bases). Per germline, CDR1 MGHRA and CDR2 YSYEKL. The CDR3 has 14 residues. CDR3 sequence reads: CASSQDSGGEGAIF. For the CDR3, the DNA is TGCGCAAGCAGCCAAGATTCTGGGGGTGAGGGAGCTATCTTT.

This clonotype was seen many times. The rearrangement links TRBV6-5 to TRBJ1-2; TRBD1 matches 7 bases. The germline gives CDR1 MNHEY, CDR2 SVGAGI. The CDR3 is made up of 13 amino acids. V lost 0 bases and J lost 7; bases outside the gene matches: 2. The CDR3 protein is CASSYSQGFGYTF. As DNA, the CDR3 is TGTGCCAGCAGTTACTCACAGGGGTTTGGCTACACCTTC.

Concerning this clonotype itself: A much larger clone differs from this one at a single base, so this may be a read error. This chain connects TRBV20-1 to TRBJ2-7, with D possibly TRBD2 on 5 matching bases. The CDR3 extends over 19 amino acids. Germline loops: CDR1 DFQATT, CDR2 SNEGSKA (reference sequence). Trimming removed 0 bases from V and 3 bases from J, with 27 bases in between. The CDR3 reads CSARERAGTEARLGYEQYF. CDR3 sequence (DNA): TGCAGTGCTAGAGAGCGGGCCGGTACAGAGGCACGCTTGGGCTACGAGCAGTACTTC.

The V gene is TRBV29-1, the J gene TRBJ2-1; 7 bases match TRBD2. The CDR3 sequence is 14 residues long. With V trimmed by 6 bases and J by 2 bases, 7 bases remained unmatched. Looked up from germline, CDR1 is SQVTM and CDR2 is ANQGSEA. The CDR3, as DNA: TGCAGCGTCGAACGAGCGGGGACCTACAATGAGCAGTTCTTC. The encoded protein is CSVERAGTYNEQFF.

Notes on this clonotype: The CDR3 ends on some other residue instead of the conserved phenylalanine or tryptophan, so this is likely a read error. The DNA is left out, because the CDR3 cannot be placed on it with certainty; the CDR3 is given as TCRdb lists it. The chain is built from TRBV20-1 and TRBJ2-7; the DNA was not compared with TRBD2, the D call given in the table. Germline CDR1 and CDR2: DFQATT and SNEGSKA (reference sequence). Inclusive of both ends, the CDR3 amounts to 12 amino acids. CDR3 region: CSGTSGGSEEYL.

A note on this clonotype: An end of the junction does not agree with germline; a read error may underlie this. V gene TRBV6-5 combines with J gene TRBJ2-1, with 8 bases aligning to TRBD2. Germline loops: CDR1 MNHEY, CDR2 SVGAGI. CDR3 length: 18 residues. The chain's CDR3 is CACSCSVAGGYSYNEQFF. CDR3 sequence (DNA): TGTGCCTGCAGTTGCTCGGTGGCGGGGGGCTACTCCTACAATGAGCAGTTCTTC.

V is TRBV11-1 and J is TRBJ2-3; D may be TRBD1 or TRBD2 (5 bases each). The length of the CDR3 is 15 residues. V was clipped by 5 bases and J by 11 bases, with 23 bases between them. CDR1 and CDR2 (germline): SGHAT, FQDESV (reference sequence). CDR3 bases: TGTGCCAGCAGCAAACCCAACGGGGTGGGGGAGATGCAGTATTTT. Protein: CASSKPNGVGEMQYF.

With regard to this clonotype: A much larger clone differs from this one at a single base, so this may be a read error. The chain uses TRBV28 and TRBJ2-7; D call uncertain. Germline V gene data show CDR1 as MDHEN and CDR2 as SYDVKM. The CDR3 contains 12 residues. The CDR3 sequence is CVSTGRPYEQYF. CDR3 nucleotides: TGTGTCAGCACTGGCAGGCCCTACGAGCAGTACTTC.

Remarks on this clonotype: Compared with germline, one end of the junction differs, possibly owing to a read error. V usage is TRBV20-1 and J usage is TRBJ2-1; D call uncertain. CDR1 is DFQATT, CDR2 SNEGSKA, per germline (reference sequence). The CDR3 is 13 residues long. CDR3 coding DNA: TGCAGTGCTGGAGATCGCAGTCCGGGCGAGCACTTCTTC. Translated, it gives CSAGDRSPGEHFF.

A word on this clonotype: No DNA is shown, since the ends of the CDR3 on it are uncertain; the CDR3 is the one TCRdb lists. This chain joins TRBV12-5 and TRBJ2-2; the listed D gene, TRBD2, was not tested against the DNA. Ends included, the CDR3 has 14 residues. Looked up from germline, CDR1 is LGHNT and CDR2 is FRNRAP. The CDR3 spells CASSSGGTPGSCFF.

CDR3 sequence reads: CASCRASDTQYF. CDR3 nucleotide sequence: TGCGCCAGCTGTCGGGCTTCCGATACGCAGTATTTT. The chain combines TRBV5-1 with TRBJ2-3, with unresolved D. V was shortened by 7 bases and J by 6 bases, with 12 bases between the two germline ends. This CDR3 has 12 amino acids. The germline CDR1 and CDR2 sequences are SGHRS and YFSETQ.

The chain couples TRBV29-1 to TRBJ2-5; D is possibly TRBD2 (5 bases). Germline assignment: CDR1 SQVTM and CDR2 ANQGSEA. CDR3 length: 14 residues. Trimming removed 4 bases from V and 5 bases from J, with 17 bases in between. The CDR3 DNA sequence: TGCAGCGTTGGACGAGTGGGGAGAAGGGAGACCCAGTACTTC. It translates to CSVGRVGRRETQYF. The full variable domain, in which reference TRBV29-1 and TRBJ2-5 provide the parts outside the CDR3, is SAVISQKPSRDICQRGTSLTIQCQVDSQVTMMFWYRQQPGQSLTLIATANQGSEATYESGFVIDKFPISRPNLTFSTLTVSNMSPEDSSIYLCSVGRVGRRETQYFGPGTRLLVL.

The J gene is TRBJ2-5, the V gene TRBV12-3 or TRBV12-4, with a tentative D call TRBD2 (6 bases). This CDR3 contains 13 residues. The CDR3 sequence is CTNAGTSQETQYF. CDR3 bases: TGTACCAACGCGGGGACCTCCCAGGAGACCCAGTACTTC.

The chain is built from TRBV6-1 and TRBJ1-5, with 7 nucleotides matching TRBD1. Germline loops: CDR1 MNHNS, CDR2 SASEGT. The CDR3 runs 13 residues. The CDR3 spells CISSVQGKQPQHF. The CDR3 nucleotides are TGTATCAGCAGCGTACAGGGGAAGCAGCCCCAGCATTTT.

With respect to this clonotype: A much larger clone differs by one base, so this may be a read error. CDR3 sequence reads: CANLPGGMGLLGFF. The CDR3 DNA reads as TGTGCCAACCTCCCGGGGGGTATGGGCCTGTTGGGTTTCTTT. The chain links TRBV28 to TRBJ1-1; D perhaps matches TRBD1 (5 bases). Trimming pared 10 bases from V and 13 bases from J, leaving 28 bases between. The CDR3 is 14 residues long. Germline lookup yields CDR1 MDHEN and CDR2 SYDVKM.

The V call is TRBV5-4, the J call TRBJ2-1; D not certain. Trimming removed 0 bases from V and 8 bases from J, with 12 bases in between. The CDR3 contains 14 residues. The V gene's germline CDR1 is SGHNT and CDR2 YYREEE (reference sequence). CDR3 nucleotides: TGTGCCAGCAGCTTGGGAGCCCGCCCCCATGAGCAGTTCTTC. Translation: CASSLGARPHEQFF. Full variable domain (remainder filled in from reference TRBV5-4 and TRBJ2-1): ETGVTQSPTHLIKTRGQQVTLRCSSQSGHNTVSWYQQALGQGPQFIFQYYREEENGRGNFPPRFSGLQFPNYSSELNVNALELDDSALYLCASSLGARPHEQFFGPGTRLTVL.